These 13 T cell receptor beta chains were sequenced from one sample in a study of T cells in Graves' hyperthyroidism and ophthalmopathy (dated by TCRdb to about 2019). Libraries were made using multiplex PCR. Sequencing relied on an Illumina HiSeq 2000. The TCR beta CDR3 regions were amplified from the RNA transcripts. For the first round of RT-PCR on the TCR CDR3, the HTBI primer set was used together with the Qiagen OneStep RT-PCR kit. The raw public data were reprocessed by TCRdb itself: fastp quality trimming at Q25, MiXCR clonotype calling, in-frame beta chains only. CDR3 protein sequences are deduplicated, and each keeps its most common genes and DNA. Here the sample has 600,000 to 700,000 distinct CDR3 sequences; about 45% occur a single time. In total, the top ten clones hold less than 9.5% of the sample. Material: peripheral blood or thyroid tissue (not recorded which). The receptor source for this set is an adult man with Graves' disease, either hyperthyroidism or ophthalmopathy (not recorded which).

This chain joins TRBV20-1 and TRBJ1-4, with D tentatively TRBD1 (6 bases). This CDR3 comprises 13 residues. Trimming shortened V by 0 bases and J by 5 bases, and 7 bases separated the two germline ends. Germline V gives CDR1 DFQATT, CDR2 SNEGSKA (reference sequence). The CDR3 sequence is CSAREGANEKLFF. Written as DNA, the CDR3 is TGCAGTGCTAGAGAGGGGGCGAATGAAAAACTGTTTTTT.

This clonotype was recorded a few times. This rearrangement joins TRBV7-9 to TRBJ1-2; tentatively, D is TRBD1 (6 bases). The germline V gene encodes CDR1 SEHNR and CDR2 FQNEAQ (reference sequence). CDR3 length equals 15 residues. V was cut by 5 bases and J by 4 bases, with 17 bases left in between. CDR3 region: CASSRGGGLSYGYTF. CDR3 sequence (DNA): TGTGCCAGCAGCCGGGGCGGGGGCCTGTCCTATGGCTACACCTTC.

This clonotype was observed many times. The DNA of the CDR3 is TGTGCCAGCAGCCCCAGACTTAGCCGAAACTCTGGGGCCAACGTCCTGACTTTC. Its translation is CASSPRLSRNSGANVLTF. The chain recombines TRBV7-9 with TRBJ2-6; no clear D. There are 18 residues in the CDR3. Deletions cut 5 bases from V and 0 bases from J, with 17 bases between. Germline assignment: CDR1 SEHNR and CDR2 FQNEAQ (reference sequence).

The V and J genes are TRBV2 and TRBJ1-4, with a tentative D call TRBD1 (5 bases). The V gene lost 4 bases and the J gene lost 8 bases, with 14 bases spanning the gap. This CDR3 is 14 amino acids long. Germline assignment: CDR1 SNHLY and CDR2 FYNNEI. The CDR3 DNA follows: TGTGCCAGCAGTGTGGGGACTGGAGAAGAAAAACTGTTTTTT. It yields the protein CASSVGTGEEKLFF.

The chain combines TRBV6-5 with TRBJ2-2; 10 nucleotides align to TRBD2. This CDR3 spans 13 amino acids. Per the germline V gene, CDR1 is MNHEY and CDR2 is SVGAGI. V was pared by 2 bases and J by 14 bases, with 5 bases of the junction left unmatched. In nucleotides, the CDR3 is TGTGCCAGCAGTTACGTAGCGGGAGGAGTACTGTTTTTT. As protein: CASSYVAGGVLFF.

The V call is TRBV7-3, the J call TRBJ2-5, with TRBD1 matching 10 bases. The junction had 5 bases not matched to a gene; V was cut back by 2 bases and J by 2 bases. Germline CDR1 is SGHTA and CDR2 is FQGTGA. The CDR3 loop spans 16 amino acids. The DNA for the CDR3 is TGTGCCAGCAGCTTAGGAGGACAGGGGGGACAAGAGACCCAGTACTTC. It yields the protein CASSLGGQGGQETQYF.

This clonotype has at least ten counts. V and J are TRBV25-1 and TRBJ2-7; unclear D gene. V lost 7 bases and J lost 7, with 20 bases in between. The germline V gene has CDR1 MGHDK and CDR2 SYGVNS. This CDR3 comprises 14 residues. Here the CDR3 DNA reads TGTGCCAGCACCCCCTCAACAGAAACTGGGGAGCAGTACTTC. This sequence encodes CASTPSTETGEQYF.

This clonotype was observed a handful of times. V is TRBV9 and J is TRBJ1-1; D not certain. V lost 4 bases to trimming and J lost 4 bases, with 14 bases between them. CDR3 length: 14 residues. Germline V gene sequence: CDR1 SGDLS, CDR2 YYNGEE. Written as DNA, the CDR3 is TGTGCCAGCAGCCAAGGGCGGGGTTCCACTGAAGCTTTCTTT. Its translation: CASSQGRGSTEAFF.

This clonotype was recorded a few times. The chain is built from TRBV6-5 and TRBJ1-2; 7 nucleotides line up with TRBD1. The CDR3 sequence is 11 residues long. Germline V gene data show CDR1 as MNHEY and CDR2 as SVGAGI. V lost 7 bases to trimming and J lost 7 bases; unmatched junction nucleotides: 3. CDR3 DNA: TGTGCCAGCAAACGACAGGGTGGCTACACCTTC. Encoded protein: CASKRQGGYTF.

In this sample, this clonotype turned up a few times. V usage is TRBV20-1 and J usage is TRBJ2-7, with 9 bases identical to TRBD1. Germline lookup yields CDR1 DFQATT and CDR2 SNEGSKA (reference sequence). The trim removed 0 bases at V and 2 bases at J, leaving 2 bases unmatched. This CDR3 has 14 residues. Written as DNA, the CDR3 is TGCAGTGCTAGAGATGGGACAGGGACCTACGAGCAGTACTTC. Translating it yields CSARDGTGTYEQYF.

The chain uses TRBV20-1 and TRBJ1-1, with D possibly TRBD1 on 6 matching bases. This CDR3 region has 14 residues. Germline CDR1 reads DFQATT; CDR2 reads SNEGSKA (reference sequence). V dropped 6 bases and J dropped 1 base, with 15 bases sitting between them. CDR3 sequence: CSAQTDRTNTEAFF. In DNA form, the CDR3 reads TGCAGTGCCCAAACCGACAGGACGAACACTGAAGCTTTCTTT.

The chain recombines TRBV14 with TRBJ1-1; tentatively, D is TRBD1 (5 bases). Germline assignment: CDR1 SGHDN and CDR2 FVKESK. This CDR3 has 14 residues. V was clipped by 0 bases and J by 9 bases, with 14 bases between them. CDR3 protein: CASSQELEGPQAFF. The CDR3 DNA is TGTGCCAGCAGCCAAGAATTGGAGGGACCCCAAGCTTTCTTT. The full variable domain, completed using reference TRBV14 and TRBJ1-1, is EAGVTQFPSHSVIEKGQTVTLRCDPISGHDNLYWYRRVMGKEIKFLLHFVKESKQDESGMPNNRFLAERTGGTYSTLKVQPAELEDSGVYFCASSQELEGPQAFFGQGTRLTVV.

There are a few counts of this clonotype. It is likely a read error, because the conserved phenylalanine at the end of the CDR3 is missing. V usage is TRBV11-2 and J usage is TRBJ1-5; no reliable D call. The CDR3 extends over 17 amino acids. Germline V lookup: CDR1 SGHAT, CDR2 FQNNGV. Trimming left V 5 bases short and J 2 bases short, with 19 bases between. CDR3 sequence: CASSHEGRTPRNQPQHL. The CDR3, as DNA: TGTGCCAGCAGCCACGAGGGAAGGACGCCCCGCAATCAGCCCCAGCATCTT.